This passage covers 28 T cell receptor beta chains from one sample sequenced in a study of blood T cells in healthy people across ages. Next came a second PCR, run for about 6 to 12 cycles, which used a sample-barcoded 5' primer along with a J-beta primer mix. MiXCR, applied by TCRdb to the 5' RACE reads, yields one record per CDR3 protein. The table includes 800,000 or so distinct CDR3 sequences, around 25% detected once. These same data were also listed under a study on T cells of mothers and their children.

The sample was blood. Every receptor here comes from a boy between 10 and 17 years old in good health.

This clonotype was picked up a small number of times. The CDR3: CASSTGTGGNSPLHF. As DNA, the CDR3 is TGTGCCAGCAGTACCGGGACAGGGGGTAATTCACCCCTCCACTTT. This chain connects TRBV27 to TRBJ1-6; 11 bases map to TRBD1. Trimming cost V 5 bases and J 6 bases; bases outside gene matches: 3. The CDR3 spans 15 residues. Germline assignment: CDR1 MNHEY and CDR2 SMNVEV (reference sequence).

Ten or more counts support this clonotype. The V and J genes are TRBV4-3 and TRBJ2-1; the D gene is possibly TRBD2 (5 bases). Germline CDR1 reads LGHNA; CDR2 reads YSLEER. The CDR3 loop spans 16 amino acids. V lost 0 bases to trimming and J lost 6 bases, with 15 bases between them. The CDR3 here is CASSQDLGVGSNEQFF. As DNA, the CDR3 is TGCGCCAGCAGCCAAGATCTGGGAGTGGGTAGCAATGAGCAGTTCTTC.

In this sample, this clonotype turned up a few times. This sequence may be a read error, since a much larger clone differs from it by one base. The chain has TRBV11-2 and TRBJ1-2; tentative D call: TRBD1 (6 bases). Germline loops: CDR1 SGHAT, CDR2 FQNNGV. The CDR3 runs 15 residues. Trimming left V 5 bases short and J 10 bases short, with 23 bases between. The CDR3 here is CASSPLRSQGDDYTF. The CDR3 DNA follows: TGTGCCAGCAGCCCCCTACGCTCACAGGGAGATGACTACACCTTC. The full variable domain, rest sourced from reference TRBV11-2 and TRBJ1-2, is EAGVAQSPRYKIIEKRQSVAFWCNPISGHATLYWYQQILGQGPKLLIQFQNNGVVDDSQLPKDRFSAERLKGVDSTLKIQPAKLEDSAVYLCASSPLRSQGDDYTFGSGTRLTVV.

This clonotype showed up just a few times. The genes are TRBV21-1 and TRBJ2-4; the table calls TRBD1, which could not be checked here. TRBV21-1 is a documented pseudogene. This CDR3 comprises 13 residues. CDR3 in DNA: TGTGCCAGCAGCTGCGACAGGGTTCGTCTTCAGTACTTC. It codes for CASSCDRVRLQYF.

The CDR3 nucleotides are TGTGCCAGCAGTTTGATTTGGCAGGGACACAATCAGCCCCAGCATTTT. Translating it yields CASSLIWQGHNQPQHF. The chain combines TRBV28 with TRBJ1-5; the D gene is possibly TRBD1 (6 bases). The CDR3 length is 16 residues. Per germline, CDR1 MDHEN and CDR2 SYDVKM. Trimming left V 3 bases short and J 3 bases short, with 15 bases between.

About this clonotype: The junction departs from the called germline gene at one end, perhaps through a read error. The genes are TRBV5-5 and TRBJ1-4; TRBD1 aligns across 7 bases. CDR1 and CDR2 from the germline V gene are SGHKS and YYEKEE (reference sequence). This CDR3 region has 16 residues. The CDR3 protein is CANSLGSGQLNEKLFF. CDR3 DNA sequence: TGTGCCAACAGCTTGGGTTCGGGACAGCTCAATGAAAAACTGTTTTTT.

V gene TRBV29-1 combines with J gene TRBJ1-2; D is possibly TRBD1 (6 bases). Germline CDR1 is SQVTM and CDR2 is ANQGSEA. The CDR3 consists of 13 residues. The CDR3: CSIGGGDNYGYTF. CDR3 coding DNA: TGCAGTATTGGGGGCGGCGATAACTATGGCTACACCTTC.

This clonotype was recorded many times. This rearrangement joins TRBV27 to TRBJ2-3; 11 nucleotides align to TRBD2. The CDR3 is made up of 17 amino acids. The ends lost 4 bases at V and 4 bases at J; junction bases unmatched: 10. CDR1 is MNHEY and CDR2 is SMNVEV in the germline V gene (reference sequence). This CDR3 reads CASSSILAGGSPDTQYF. The CDR3 DNA reads as TGTGCCAGCAGTTCGATTCTAGCGGGAGGTTCCCCAGATACGCAGTATTTT.

V is TRBV28 and J is TRBJ2-5, with D possibly being TRBD2 (5 bases). The J call may be incorrect, as the DNA end agrees better with TRBJ2-7. CDR1 MDHEN and CDR2 SYDVKM come from the germline V gene. This CDR3 has 14 amino acids. As DNA, the CDR3 is TGTGCCAGCACCCAGTCCGGGGTGGCCTACGAGCAGTACTTC. Encoded protein: CASTQSGVAYEQYF.

The CDR3 region has the DNA TGTGCCAGCAGTCCATCGAGTTTGGCAACTGAAGCTTTCTTT. This gives the protein CASSPSSLATEAFF. This chain connects TRBV6-5 to TRBJ1-1; D unresolved. This CDR3 is 14 amino acids long. Trimming cost V 5 bases and J 5 bases, with 15 bases left between them. Germline lookup yields CDR1 MNHEY and CDR2 SVGAGI.

The rearrangement joins TRBV6-2 or TRBV6-3 to TRBJ2-5, with TRBD2 as a possible D gene (6 bases). The better agreement between TRBJ2-7 and the DNA end casts doubt on the J call. Germline lookup yields CDR1 MNHEY and CDR2 SVGEGT. This CDR3 has 14 amino acids. The CDR3 is CASTPIAGSYEQYF. The CDR3, as DNA: TGTGCCAGCACCCCCATCGCGGGGTCCTACGAGCAGTACTTC.

V is TRBV29-1 and J is TRBJ2-3; TRBD2 is a possible D gene (6 bases). Trimming stripped 3 bases from V and 6 bases from J, with 7 bases between. Germline lookup yields CDR1 SQVTM and CDR2 ANQGSEA. The CDR3 consists of 11 residues. The CDR3 loop is CSVDGGDTQYF. The CDR3 DNA reads as TGCAGCGTTGATGGGGGGGATACGCAGTATTTT.

The chain employs TRBV29-1 and TRBJ2-7; D might be TRBD1 (6 bases). There are 15 residues in the CDR3. The V end lost 5 bases, the J end lost 0 bases, and 17 bases lay between the germline ends. Germline assignment: CDR1 SQVTM and CDR2 ANQGSEA. The CDR3 coding sequence is TGCAGCGTTTTGGATCAGGGGTTTCGCTCCTACGAGCAGTACTTC. As protein: CSVLDQGFRSYEQYF.

This clonotype was seen only a few times. The chain couples TRBV20-1 to TRBJ2-1; 8 nucleotides line up with TRBD2. The CDR3 runs 17 residues. Germline CDR1 and CDR2: DFQATT and SNEGSKA (reference sequence). J gave up 4 bases and V 0 bases, and 11 bases lay outside the gene matches. For the CDR3, the DNA is TGCAGTGCTAGAGATGGACTAGCAGTCGCGGAGTACAATGAGCAGTTCTTC. Residues: CSARDGLAVAEYNEQFF.

This clonotype has more than one count but fewer than ten. The chain combines TRBV7-9 with TRBJ1-1; D gene uncertain. V gave up 5 bases and J gave up 10 bases, with 11 bases separating them. The CDR3 length is 11 residues. CDR1 SEHNR and CDR2 FQNEAQ come from the germline V gene (reference sequence). The CDR3 sequence: CASSASTPAFF. CDR3 in DNA: TGTGCCAGCAGCGCCTCTACCCCAGCTTTCTTT.

The CDR3 here is CASSFRTNNEQFF. The CDR3 coding sequence is TGTGCCAGCAGCTTCCGGACTAACAATGAGCAGTTCTTC. V usage is TRBV7-2 and J usage is TRBJ2-1, with D possibly TRBD2 on 6 matching bases. Germline-derived CDR1 and CDR2 are SGHTA and FQGNSA. The V and J ends lost 3 bases and 5 bases respectively, with 8 bases between them. CDR3 length equals 13 residues.

The chain couples TRBV7-2 to TRBJ2-5; TRBD2 might be the D (5 bases). V lost 2 bases to trimming and J lost 2 bases, with 9 bases between them. The length of the CDR3 is 14 residues. Germline lookup yields CDR1 SGHTA and CDR2 FQGNSA. CDR3 sequence (DNA): TGTGCCAGCAGCTTAACAGCGGTACAAGAGACCCAGTACTTC. It encodes CASSLTAVQETQYF.

V usage is TRBV20-1 and J usage is TRBJ2-5; the match to TRBD2 covers 10 bases. Judging by the DNA end, TRBJ2-1 fits better; the J call may be wrong. Germline lookup yields CDR1 DFQATT and CDR2 SNEGSKA (reference sequence). CDR3 length equals 16 residues. The DNA for the CDR3 is TGCAGTGCTAGAGGTCTCGGACTAGCGGTCCCTAATGAGCAGTTCTTC. Protein sequence: CSARGLGLAVPNEQFF.

To note about this clonotype: The junction does not match germline at one end; this may be a read error. The chain carries TRBV7-2 and TRBJ2-1, with 10 bases lining up with TRBD2. CDR3 length equals 16 residues. CDR1 and CDR2 from the germline V gene are SGHTA and FQGNSA. The chain's CDR3 is CASSIAGGLSYNEQFF. Written as DNA, the CDR3 is TGTGCCAGCAGCATAGCGGGGGGTCTCTCCTACAATGAGCAGTTCTTC. The whole variable domain, filled in from reference TRBV7-2 and TRBJ2-1, reads GAGVSQSPSNKVTEKGKDVELRCDPISGHTALYWYRQSLGQGLEFLIYFQGNSAPDKSGLPSDRFSAERTGGSVSTLTIQRTQQEDSAVYLCASSIAGGLSYNEQFFGPGTRLTVL.

This clonotype was seen a few times. The chain is built from TRBV7-2 and TRBJ2-5, with D possibly matching TRBD1 (6 bases). The CDR3 contains 13 residues. CDR1 and CDR2 (germline): SGHTA, FQGNSA. V was pared by 3 bases and J by 11 bases, with 16 bases between. The CDR3 region has the DNA TGTGCCAGCAGCTTCCACAGGGAAGGTGAGCAGTACTTC. The encoded protein is CASSFHREGEQYF.

This clonotype was detected a few times. V gene TRBV6-5 combines with J gene TRBJ2-3, with D perhaps TRBD1 or TRBD2 (6 bases each). The CDR3 consists of 19 residues. CDR1 is MNHEY, CDR2 SVGAGI, per germline. V was shortened by 0 bases and J by 3 bases, with 22 bases between the two germline ends. CDR3 residues: CASSYSRGAGTARTDTQYF. The CDR3 DNA sequence: TGTGCCAGCAGTTACTCGAGGGGGGCGGGAACAGCGAGGACAGATACGCAGTATTTT.

This rearrangement joins TRBV7-3 to TRBJ2-3; 12 nucleotides line up with TRBD2. Germline assignment: CDR1 SGHTA and CDR2 FQGTGA. The CDR3 has 14 residues. The V gene end was trimmed by 6 bases and the J gene end by 4 bases; junction bases not matched to a gene: 2. CDR3: CASRTSGSADTQYF. In DNA form, the CDR3 reads TGTGCCAGCAGGACTAGCGGGAGCGCAGATACGCAGTATTTT.

The rearrangement joins TRBV20-1 to TRBJ2-3, with TRBD1 identical over 7 bases. Per germline, CDR1 DFQATT and CDR2 SNEGSKA (reference sequence). V lost 3 bases, J lost 0 bases, and 3 bases stayed unmatched. This CDR3 comprises 14 residues. This chain's CDR3 is CSASLGGSTDTQYF. The CDR3 DNA follows: TGCAGTGCTAGTTTAGGGGGCAGCACAGATACGCAGTATTTT.

The CDR3 coding sequence is TGTGCCAGCAGCCCAGAAACCGACACAGGGCCCTATGGCTACACCTTC. This sequence encodes CASSPETDTGPYGYTF. The chain combines TRBV6-5 with TRBJ1-2, with a weak D call TRBD1 (6 bases). The CDR3 sequence is 16 residues long. V was clipped by 6 bases and J by 4 bases, with 21 bases between them. CDR1 MNHEY and CDR2 SVGAGI come from the germline V gene.

V gene TRBV5-6 combines with J gene TRBJ2-7; D gene ambiguous. Germline CDR1 is SGHDT and CDR2 is YYEEEE. V was shortened by 2 bases and J by 4 bases, with 10 bases between the two germline ends. The CDR3 loop spans 13 amino acids. The CDR3 sequence: CASSFQHLYEQYF. The CDR3 DNA reads as TGTGCCAGCAGCTTCCAACACTTATACGAGCAGTACTTC.

The rearrangement uses TRBV7-9 and TRBJ2-3; D not resolved. The CDR3 runs to 15 residues. CDR1 is SEHNR and CDR2 is FQNEAQ in the germline V gene (reference sequence). Trimming cost V 5 bases and J 1 base, with 13 bases left between them. The CDR3 reads CASSEQIGRTDTQYF. CDR3 nucleotides: TGTGCCAGCAGCGAACAGATAGGACGCACAGATACGCAGTATTTT. Looking up the rest from reference TRBV7-9 and TRBJ2-3 gives the full variable domain: DTGVSQNPRHKITKRGQNVTFRCDPISEHNRLYWYRQTLGQGPEFLTYFQNEAQLEKSRLLSDRFSAERPKGSFSTLEIQRTEQGDSAMYLCASSEQIGRTDTQYFGPGTRLTVL.

V gene TRBV20-1 combines with J gene TRBJ2-4; the match to TRBD1 covers 8 bases. This CDR3 contains 13 residues. V lost 3 bases to trimming and J lost 6 bases; unmatched junction nucleotides: 4. Germline CDR1 is DFQATT and CDR2 is SNEGSKA (reference sequence). The CDR3 DNA follows: TGCAGTGCTAGGACAGGGGCTTTAAACATTCAGTACTTC. It encodes CSARTGALNIQYF.

The chain carries TRBV7-9 and TRBJ2-5; weak D call: TRBD2 (6 bases). Trimming took 3 bases from V and 5 from J, leaving 13 bases between them. CDR1 is SEHNR, CDR2 FQNEAQ, per germline (reference sequence). CDR3 size: 14 residues. The CDR3 reads CASSLREAGETQYF. The CDR3 coding sequence is TGTGCCAGCAGCTTGAGGGAGGCGGGGGAGACCCAGTACTTC.